Described below is a single T cell receptor beta chain sequence and its context. This clone's antigen is unknown. It has no much larger one-base neighbor in the sample; base qualities were not kept. Donors formed part of the validation cohort, which comprised 120 subjects and was distinct from the first cohort of 666 subjects. The library was built by means of the immunoSEQ multiplex PCR assay. In the paper's pipeline: A statistical classification framework was developed to diagnose cytomegalovirus status using the catalog of TCR beta chain sequences. TCRdb's version of the immuneACCESS table is confined to in-frame rearrangements and falls short of the full clone set. An unresolved V gene accounts for under half of the shortfall where checked; the remainder is of unknown origin. The DNA gave D and trimming, while V, J and clone size come from that table. For this sample the table gives fewer than 130,000 clones, of which roughly nine tenths were detected only once. The ten biggest clones cover around 2% of the sample.

This sample is part of a study of cytomegalovirus exposure and HLA in healthy donors (dated by TCRdb to about 2017). Some background on the complete study: According to a later analysis, the 120 or so validation repertoires were produced on the same platform as the 700 or so repertoires of the first cohort. A separate validation cohort of approximately 130 different subjects was used in addition to the approximately 670-subject first cohort. The study combined high-throughput TCR immunosequencing, statistical association of individual TCRs with disease status, and machine learning to predict cytomegalovirus infection status. The study aimed to test whether cataloging public T cell receptors could reveal signatures of past pathogen exposure. General findings and caveats noted by the study authors: Most TCR sequences were observed very rarely across donors, whereas some public TCRs were present in many individuals. The study listed 150 to 200 TCR beta chains as associated with cytomegalovirus. In vitro tests confirmed that a few of the cytomegalovirus-associated TCR beta chains recognize cytomegalovirus antigens. All 120 or so repertoires were used to score co-occurrence in the validation cohort in a later analysis, because that analysis had no HLA typing for the cohort. Cytomegalovirus status was reported to be diagnosed by the classifier with high specificity and sensitivity in both the original and validation cohorts. The authors suggested that the approach could potentially be extended to other disease states and immunological phenotypes. Of the cluster scores, around 95% were above 0 in a later analysis, which found that TCRs clustered in the first cohort also tended to co-occur in the 110 or so validation repertoires.

This clonotype was sampled from a woman younger than 35 in good health and CMV-seronegative. The sequencing input was PBMCs.

The DNA sequence is given as TGTGCCAGTAGTGACATCCTCCGGGACAGTGAGAATCAGCCCCAGCATTTT. Translated, it reads CASSDILRDSENQPQHF. The sequence is built from TRBV19 and TRBJ1-5; 7 middle bases align to TRBD1. Looking up the germline V gene (reference sequence) yields CDR1 LNHDA and CDR2 SQIVND. The CDR3 sequence holds 17 residues, the cysteine and phenylalanine included. Solely the CDR3 DNA is kept, with 51 bases framed from the first base. V has 5 bases trimmed and J has 4 bases trimmed; junction bases matching no gene number 14.